Only one count was recorded for the clone carrying this TCR beta chain. Antigen: not known. Produced via immunoSEQ multiplex PCR; TCRdb's table is partial and in-frame only. The sample comprises around 100,000 clones, approximately 88% of which are singletons, and 11% to 15% rests with the top ten. This record belongs to a study of identifying expanded T cells in peripheral blood. Study findings and constraints: Over two and four weeks, about 15 and 19 clones changed, versus approximately 1.2 between replicates. Approximately two-week clone count variance significantly increased as total template count grew.

V was cut by 0 bases and J by 6 bases, with 13 bases left in between. The CDR3 extends over 14 amino acids. Germline V CDR1 and CDR2: GTSNPN, SVGIG (reference sequence). During the collection period, no donor immune events like infections were recorded. This chain connects TRBV30 to TRBJ2-3; a possible D gene is TRBD2 (6 bases). This receptor was identified in a person between 18 and 75 years old in good health. The sequencing input was blood. The CDR3 sequence: CAWSVGTSRDTQYF. DNA of the CDR3: TGTGCCTGGAGTGTGGGGACTTCACGGGATACGCAGTATTTT.